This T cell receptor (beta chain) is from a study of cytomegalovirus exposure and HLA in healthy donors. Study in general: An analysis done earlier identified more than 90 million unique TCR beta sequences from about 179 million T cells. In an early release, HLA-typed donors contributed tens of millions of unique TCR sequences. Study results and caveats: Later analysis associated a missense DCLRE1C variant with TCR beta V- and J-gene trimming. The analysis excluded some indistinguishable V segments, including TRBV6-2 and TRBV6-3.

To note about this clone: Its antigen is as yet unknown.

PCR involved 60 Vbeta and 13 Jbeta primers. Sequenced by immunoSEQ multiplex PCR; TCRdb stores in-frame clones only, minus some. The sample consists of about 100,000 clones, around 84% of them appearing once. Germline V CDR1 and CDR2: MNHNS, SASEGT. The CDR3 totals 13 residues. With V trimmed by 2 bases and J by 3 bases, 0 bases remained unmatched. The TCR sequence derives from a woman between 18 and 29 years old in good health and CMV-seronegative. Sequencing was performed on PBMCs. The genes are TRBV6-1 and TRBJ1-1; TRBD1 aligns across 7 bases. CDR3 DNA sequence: TGTGCCAGCAGTGAACAGGGGGACACTGAAGCTTTCTTT. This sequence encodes CASSEQGDTEAFF.